This T cell receptor beta chain comes out of a study of cytomegalovirus exposure and HLA in healthy donors. The wider study: Just over 80% of approximately 400 genotyped donors fell in the Caucasian-associated ancestry cluster. Study conclusions and caveats: With later analysis, a missense DCLRE1C variant became linked to TCR beta V- and J-gene trimming. Being indistinguishable, some V segments were excluded, TRBV6-2 and TRBV6-3 among them.

About this clone itself: What it binds is unknown.

This CDR3 has 12 amino acids. Trimming took 4 bases from V and 3 from J, leaving 6 bases between them. Looked up from germline, CDR1 is LNHDA and CDR2 is SQIVND (reference sequence). Primers included in the PCR were 60 Vbeta and 13 Jbeta primers. Here immunoSEQ multiplex PCR was the method, and the copy in TCRdb shows in-frame clones only, minus some. In total, the table holds some 62,000 clones. Sequencing was performed on PBMCs. The sequence derives from a man aged 25 to 45 in good health and CMV-seropositive. The V gene is TRBV19, the J gene TRBJ1-2; D gene ambiguous. CDR3 bases: TGTGCCAGTAGTACCCGCGACTATGGCTACACCTTC. Its translation: CASSTRDYGYTF.